These 29 T cell receptor beta chains were sequenced from one sample in a study of radiotherapy plus CTLA-4 blockade in lung cancer. Clones were read by immunoSEQ multiplex PCR, and TCRdb kept only the in-frame ones, dropping some. The table has about 13,000 clones, about 89% seen once. The sample consisted of peripheral blood, taken from a patient treated with radiotherapy plus ipilimumab. The receptors come from a human donor with non-small cell lung cancer that progressed on radiotherapy plus ipilimumab. Some clones in this sample may be carry-over from other donors' samples.

A few counts support this clone. This sequence joins TRBV19 and TRBJ2-7; 11 bases are shared with TRBD2. The V and J ends lost 1 base and 2 bases, in that order; junction bases with no gene match: 4. Germline CDR1 and CDR2: LNHDA and SQIVND (reference sequence). CDR3 length equals 16 residues. The CDR3 DNA is TGTGCCAGTAGTATAGCAGGGACTAGCGGTACCTACGAGCAGTACTTC. Protein product: CASSIAGTSGTYEQYF.

The chain joins TRBV30 to TRBJ2-3; 12 nucleotides align to TRBD2. The V gene's germline CDR1 is GTSNPN and CDR2 SVGIG (reference sequence). Trimming cost V 0 bases and J 6 bases; bases outside gene matches: 4. This CDR3 has 15 amino acids. In DNA form, the CDR3 reads TGTGCCTGGAGTGTTGGACTAGCGGGAACCGATACGCAGTATTTT. Protein: CAWSVGLAGTDTQYF.

V and J are TRBV7-9 and TRBJ2-1; 7 nucleotides line up with TRBD2. Per the germline V gene, CDR1 is SEHNR and CDR2 is FQNEAQ (reference sequence). The CDR3 is made up of 15 amino acids. V lost 2 bases, J lost 5 bases, and 6 bases stayed unmatched. CDR3 in DNA: TGTGCCAGCAGCTTATTGGGGGGAGGGGACAATGAGCAGTTCTTC. Translated: CASSLLGGGDNEQFF.

In this sample, this clone turned up once. The V call is TRBV7-3, the J call TRBJ2-1, with no clear D. Deletions cut 0 bases from V and 2 bases from J, with 8 bases between. The CDR3 contains 15 residues. The V gene's germline CDR1 is SGHTA and CDR2 FQGTGA. The CDR3 protein is CASSLTVTTYNEQFF. In nucleotides, the CDR3 is TGTGCCAGCAGCTTAACGGTCACTACCTACAATGAGCAGTTCTTC.

The gene calls are TRBV19 and TRBJ2-5, with TRBD2 as a possible D gene (7 bases). This CDR3 contains 13 residues. From germline, CDR1 is LNHDA and CDR2 SQIVND (reference sequence). V was shortened by 2 bases and J by 4 bases, with 8 bases between the two germline ends. This CDR3 reads CASSIRGGETQYF. The CDR3 nucleotides read TGTGCCAGTAGTATAAGGGGGGGAGAGACCCAGTACTTC.

V usage is TRBV5-1 and J usage is TRBJ1-5, with TRBD1 identical over 8 bases. Germline V gene data show CDR1 as SGHRS and CDR2 as YFSETQ. V shed 0 bases and J 6 bases; nucleotides not matched to a gene: 5. The CDR3 spans 15 residues. The CDR3 sequence: CASSLGQGASQPQHF. The CDR3 bases are TGCGCCAGCAGCTTGGGGCAGGGGGCCTCTCAGCCCCAGCATTTT.

The V and J genes are TRBV6-8 and TRBJ2-7; no clear D gene. Trimming pared 2 bases from V and 2 bases from J, leaving 16 bases between. Looked up from germline, CDR1 is MNHGY and CDR2 is SAAAGT. The CDR3 sequence is 16 residues long. The CDR3 region is CASSYRGWRQPYEQYF. CDR3 in DNA: TGTGCCAGCAGTTACCGCGGTTGGCGGCAACCCTACGAGCAGTACTTC.

This clone was detected only once. V is TRBV18 and J is TRBJ2-7; the D gene is possibly TRBD1 (5 bases). CDR3 size: 13 residues. Germline values: CDR1 KGHSH, CDR2 LQKENI. The V gene lost 2 bases and the J gene lost 5 bases, with 10 bases spanning the gap. The CDR3, as DNA: TGTGCCAGCTCACCATTGCAGGGTCACGAGCAGTACTTC. Protein: CASSPLQGHEQYF.

This clone was seen once. The V call is TRBV6-1, the J call TRBJ2-2, with a possible D match to TRBD2 (7 bases). This CDR3 spans 15 amino acids. V was trimmed by 0 bases and J by 7 bases, leaving 12 bases between them. Germline V gene sequence: CDR1 MNHNS, CDR2 SASEGT. The CDR3 sequence: CASSEAGGPFGELFF. The CDR3 nucleotides read TGTGCCAGCAGTGAAGCGGGGGGGCCTTTCGGGGAGCTGTTTTTT.

This chain links TRBV7-9 with TRBJ2-7; 8 bases are shared with TRBD2. The V gene end was trimmed by 4 bases and the J gene end by 1 base; junction bases not matched to a gene: 9. Looked up from germline, CDR1 is SEHNR and CDR2 is FQNEAQ (reference sequence). The CDR3 loop spans 16 amino acids. Here the CDR3 DNA reads TGTGCCAGCAGCTCCCACCTAGGGACTAGGTCCTACGAGCAGTACTTC. Its translation: CASSSHLGTRSYEQYF.

This clone was seen just once. The CDR3 DNA reads as TGCGCCAGCAGGGCAGGGGCGACCCAAGAGACCCAGTACTTC. Protein sequence: CASRAGATQETQYF. This chain joins TRBV5-1 and TRBJ2-5; possibly TRBD1 for D (6 bases). This CDR3 comprises 14 residues. The V end was cut by 5 bases, the J end by 1 base, with 12 bases between. Per germline, CDR1 SGHRS and CDR2 YFSETQ.

J is TRBJ2-2 and V is TRBV9; the match to TRBD2 covers 8 bases. CDR3 length: 15 residues. The germline V gene encodes CDR1 SGDLS and CDR2 YYNGEE. V was pared by 2 bases and J by 1 base, with 1 base of the junction left unmatched. CDR3 amino acids: CASSVAGGNTGELFF. CDR3 DNA sequence: TGTGCCAGCAGCGTTGCGGGGGGGAACACCGGGGAGCTGTTTTTT.

CDR3 coding DNA: TGCGCCAGCAGCTTTACAACAGGGAACACTGAAGCTTTCTTT. Its translation is CASSFTTGNTEAFF. V usage is TRBV5-1 and J usage is TRBJ1-1; D possibly corresponds to TRBD1 (5 bases). The CDR3 covers 14 residues. Trimming pared 2 bases from V and 1 base from J, leaving 9 bases between. Germline V lookup: CDR1 SGHRS, CDR2 YFSETQ. Combining the CDR3 with reference TRBV5-1 and TRBJ1-1 gives the whole variable domain KAGVTQTPRYLIKTRGQQVTLSCSPISGHRSVSWYQQTPGQGLQFLFEYFSETQRNKGNFPGRFSGRQFSNSRSEMNVSTLELGDSALYLCASSFTTGNTEAFFGQGTRLTVV.

In this sample, this clone turned up a few times. This sequence joins TRBV7-3 and TRBJ2-2; no clear D gene. Trimming removed 5 bases from V and 3 bases from J, with 4 bases in between. CDR3 length equals 12 residues. Germline V CDR1 and CDR2: SGHTA, FQGTGA. The CDR3 DNA follows: TGTGCCAGCAGCCCCGACACCGGGGAGCTGTTTTTT. This codes for CASSPDTGELFF.

This chain joins TRBV6-5 and TRBJ2-1; 7 nucleotides agree with TRBD1. The J segment lost 9 bases and the V segment lost 6 bases, leaving 14 bases of the junction unmatched. CDR1 and CDR2 (germline): MNHEY, SVGAGI. The CDR3 has 15 residues. Here the CDR3 reads CASSRGLAGGAEQFF. The CDR3 DNA reads as TGTGCCAGCAGCCGTGGGTTAGCAGGGGGAGCTGAGCAGTTCTTC.

The rearrangement joins TRBV27 to TRBJ2-3; weak D call: TRBD2 (5 bases). V shed 5 bases and J shed 3 bases, with 15 bases lying between them. Germline values: CDR1 MNHEY, CDR2 SMNVEV (reference sequence). This CDR3 has 15 amino acids. The DNA of the CDR3 is TGTGCCAGCAGTCCCTTTGAGGGTGGAACAGATACGCAGTATTTT. Translation: CASSPFEGGTDTQYF.

This sequence joins TRBV5-4 and TRBJ1-1; possibly TRBD1 for D (5 bases). V shed 5 bases and J shed 0 bases, with 14 bases lying between them. This CDR3 has 15 amino acids. CDR1 is SGHNT and CDR2 is YYREEE in the germline V gene (reference sequence). CDR3 coding DNA: TGTGCCAGCAGGGCTAGGGGAAGAGTGAACACTGAAGCTTTCTTT. Translating gives CASRARGRVNTEAFF.

The chain uses TRBV7-3 and TRBJ1-1; D gene uncertain. CDR1 is SGHTA and CDR2 is FQGTGA in the germline V gene. The V and J ends lost 2 bases and 1 base respectively, with 5 bases between them. This CDR3 region has 13 residues. The CDR3 region is CASSLPGNTEAFF. The CDR3 DNA reads TGTGCCAGCAGCTTACCAGGGAACACTGAAGCTTTCTTT.

The chain links TRBV18 to TRBJ1-5; 7 bases line up with TRBD1. CDR3 length: 16 residues. CDR1 is KGHSH and CDR2 is LQKENI in the germline V gene. After removal of 2 bases from V and 5 bases from J, the junction contained 9 bases not matched to a gene. The DNA for the CDR3 is TGTGCCAGCTCACCAGGAGGCACAGGGGTACATCAGCCCCAGCATTTT. Its protein product is CASSPGGTGVHQPQHF.

This clone has a handful of counts. The J gene is TRBJ2-1, the V gene TRBV2; tentatively, D is TRBD1 (6 bases). This CDR3 region has 14 residues. The germline CDR1 and CDR2 sequences are SNHLY and FYNNEI. The V end was cut by 8 bases, the J end by 1 base, with 12 bases between. The CDR3 loop is CASGGDGSYNEQFF. CDR3 DNA sequence: TGTGCCAGCGGGGGCGATGGGTCCTACAATGAGCAGTTCTTC.

This clone was picked up a small number of times. This chain connects TRBV7-9 to TRBJ2-3; maybe TRBD2 (6 bases). CDR1 and CDR2 (germline): SEHNR, FQNEAQ (reference sequence). The CDR3 loop spans 15 amino acids. Trimming took 3 bases from V and 5 from J, leaving 15 bases between them. In DNA form, the CDR3 reads TGTGCCAGCAGCTTGGCGGTCTTGGAGGGAGATACGCAGTATTTT. It specifies CASSLAVLEGDTQYF.

The chain uses TRBV7-9 and TRBJ2-1; TRBD2 aligns across 11 bases. The V segment lost 8 bases and the J segment 6 bases; nucleotides outside the gene matches: 6. This CDR3 region has 14 residues. Germline loops: CDR1 SEHNR, CDR2 FQNEAQ (reference sequence). This CDR3 reads CASVLAGGFNEQFF. In DNA form, the CDR3 reads TGTGCCAGCGTCCTAGCGGGAGGCTTCAATGAGCAGTTCTTC.

This sequence joins TRBV20-1 and TRBJ2-7; D unclear. CDR1 and CDR2 (germline): DFQATT, SNEGSKA (reference sequence). This CDR3 comprises 10 residues. The DNA for the CDR3 is TGCGGGTACAGAGTCTACGAGCAGTACTTC. It is translated as CGYRVYEQYF.

The chain combines TRBV28 with TRBJ1-5, with a weak D call TRBD1 (5 bases). The V and J ends lost 8 bases and 4 bases respectively, with 12 bases between them. The CDR3 covers 13 residues. Germline V gives CDR1 MDHEN, CDR2 SYDVKM. CDR3 in amino acids: CASLGGSNQPQHF. Here the CDR3 DNA reads TGTGCCAGCTTGGGGGGGAGTAATCAGCCCCAGCATTTT.

The chain is built from TRBV5-5 and TRBJ2-3, with TRBD1 matching 8 bases. In germline, CDR1 is SGHKS, CDR2 YYEKEE (reference sequence). This CDR3 region has 14 residues. Trimming at V came to 2 bases and at J to 3 bases, leaving 2 bases not matched to a gene. CDR3: CASSLQGGTDTQYF. DNA for the CDR3: TGTGCCAGCAGCTTACAGGGGGGAACAGATACGCAGTATTTT.

This chain uses TRBV19 with TRBJ2-1, with 8 bases matching TRBD2. Trimming cost V 3 bases and J 0 bases; bases outside gene matches: 4. Per germline, CDR1 LNHDA and CDR2 SQIVND (reference sequence). This CDR3 region has 16 residues. The CDR3 loop is CASSMIGTSSYNEQFF. As DNA, the CDR3 is TGTGCCAGTAGTATGATAGGGACTAGCTCCTACAATGAGCAGTTCTTC.

This chain uses TRBV11-2 with TRBJ2-7; 8 nucleotides match TRBD1. V lost 5 bases and J lost 6; bases outside the gene matches: 12. Germline lookup yields CDR1 SGHAT and CDR2 FQNNGV. The CDR3 covers 15 residues. The CDR3 spells CASSPTGTGPSEQYF. In DNA, the CDR3 is TGTGCCAGCAGCCCGACCGGGACAGGTCCCAGCGAGCAGTACTTC.

There are a few counts of this clone. A read error may account for a junction end that differs from germline. The gene calls are TRBV15 and TRBJ2-7; 8 bases fit TRBD2. This CDR3 spans 14 amino acids. The germline V gene encodes CDR1 LNHNV and CDR2 YYDKDF (reference sequence). CDR3 nucleotide sequence: TGTGCCTCCAGCCGGGGGGGGGCCCCCTACGAGCAGTACTTC. It is translated as CASSRGGAPYEQYF.

This chain's CDR3 is CASSKGEHLSGNTIYF. The CDR3, as DNA: TGCGCCAGCAGTAAGGGGGAACACCTCTCTGGAAACACCATATATTTT. The chain carries TRBV5-1 and TRBJ1-3, with a tentative D call TRBD1 (6 bases). In germline, CDR1 is SGHRS, CDR2 YFSETQ. V was cut by 5 bases and J by 0 bases, with 15 bases left in between. The CDR3 is 16 amino acids.